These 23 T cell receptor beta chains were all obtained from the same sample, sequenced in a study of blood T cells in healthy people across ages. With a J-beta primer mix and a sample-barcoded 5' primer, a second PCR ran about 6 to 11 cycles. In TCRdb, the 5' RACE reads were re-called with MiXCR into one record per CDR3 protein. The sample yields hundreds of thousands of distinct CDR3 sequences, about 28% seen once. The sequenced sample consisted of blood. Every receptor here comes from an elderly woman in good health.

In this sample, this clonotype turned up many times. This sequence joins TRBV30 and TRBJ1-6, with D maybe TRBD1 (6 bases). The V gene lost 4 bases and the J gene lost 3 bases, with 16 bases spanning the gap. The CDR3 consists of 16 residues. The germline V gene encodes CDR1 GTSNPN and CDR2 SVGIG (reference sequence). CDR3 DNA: TGTGCCTGGACTCCAAGTAGGACAGTCTATAATTCACCCCTCCACTTT. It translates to CAWTPSRTVYNSPLHF.

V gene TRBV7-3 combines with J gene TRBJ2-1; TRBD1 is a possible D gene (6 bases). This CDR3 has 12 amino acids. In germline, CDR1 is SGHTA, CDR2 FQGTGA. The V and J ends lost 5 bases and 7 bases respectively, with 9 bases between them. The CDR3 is CASSQGQNEQFF. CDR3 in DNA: TGTGCCAGCAGCCAGGGGCAGAATGAGCAGTTCTTC.

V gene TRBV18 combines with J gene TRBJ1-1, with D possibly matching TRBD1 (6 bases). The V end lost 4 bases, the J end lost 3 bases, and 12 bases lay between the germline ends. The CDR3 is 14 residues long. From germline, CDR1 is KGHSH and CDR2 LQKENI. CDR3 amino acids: CASSLQGRDTEAFF. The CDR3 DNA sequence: TGTGCCAGCTCACTACAGGGACGGGACACTGAAGCTTTCTTT.

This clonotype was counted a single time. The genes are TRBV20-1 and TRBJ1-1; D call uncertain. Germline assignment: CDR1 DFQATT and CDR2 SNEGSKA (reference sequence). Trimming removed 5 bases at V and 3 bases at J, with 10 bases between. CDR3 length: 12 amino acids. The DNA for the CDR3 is TGCAGTGCTGCATCTGGGGACACTGAAGCTTTCTTT. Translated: CSAASGDTEAFF.

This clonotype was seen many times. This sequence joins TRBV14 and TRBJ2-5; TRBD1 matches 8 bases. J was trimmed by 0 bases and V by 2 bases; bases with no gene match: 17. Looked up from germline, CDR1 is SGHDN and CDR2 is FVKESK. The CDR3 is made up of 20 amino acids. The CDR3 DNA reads TGTGCCAGCAGCCAATGGCATTACGGACAGGGAGGAATGAACCAAGAGACCCAGTACTTC. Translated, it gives CASSQWHYGQGGMNQETQYF.

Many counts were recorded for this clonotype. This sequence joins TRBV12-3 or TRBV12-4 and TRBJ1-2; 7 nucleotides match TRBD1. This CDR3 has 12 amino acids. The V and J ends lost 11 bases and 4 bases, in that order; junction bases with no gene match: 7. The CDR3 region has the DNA TGTGCCTCCGCAACAGGGGTCTATGGCTACACCTTC. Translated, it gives CASATGVYGYTF.

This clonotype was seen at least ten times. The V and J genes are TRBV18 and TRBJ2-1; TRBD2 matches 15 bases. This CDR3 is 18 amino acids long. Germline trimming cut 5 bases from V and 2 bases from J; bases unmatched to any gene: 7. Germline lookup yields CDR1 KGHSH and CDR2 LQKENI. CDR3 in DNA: TGTGCCAGCTCAAATCCCGGGACTAGCGGGGGGCCCTACAATGAGCAGTTCTTC. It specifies CASSNPGTSGGPYNEQFF. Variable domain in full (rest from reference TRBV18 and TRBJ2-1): NAGVMQNPRHLVRRRGQEARLRCSPMKGHSHVYWYRQLPEEGLKFMVYLQKENIIDESGMPKERFSAEFPKEGPSILRIQQVVRGDSAAYFCASSNPGTSGGPYNEQFFGPGTRLTVL.

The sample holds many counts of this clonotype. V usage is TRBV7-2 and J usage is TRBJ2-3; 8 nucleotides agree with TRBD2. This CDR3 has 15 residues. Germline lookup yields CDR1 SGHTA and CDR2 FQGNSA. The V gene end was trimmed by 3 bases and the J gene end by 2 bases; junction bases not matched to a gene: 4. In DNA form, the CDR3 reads TGTGCCAGCAGCTTTGGGACTAGTAACACAGATACGCAGTATTTT. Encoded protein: CASSFGTSNTDTQYF.

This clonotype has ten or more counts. The CDR3 loop is CASSLVGAYSGANVLTF. CDR3 coding DNA: TGTGCCAGCAGCTTAGTAGGAGCCTACTCTGGGGCCAACGTCCTGACTTTC. The gene calls are TRBV7-6 and TRBJ2-6, with D unresolved. Germline V lookup: CDR1 SGHVS, CDR2 FNYEAQ. Trimming took 1 base from V and 0 from J, leaving 10 bases between them. CDR3 length: 17 residues. The full variable domain, in which reference TRBV7-6 and TRBJ2-6 provide the parts outside the CDR3, is GAGVSQSPRYKVTKRGQDVALRCDPISGHVSLYWYRQALGQGPEFLTYFNYEAQQDKSGLPNDRFSAERPEGSISTLTIQRTEQRDSAMYRCASSLVGAYSGANVLTFGAGSRLTVL.

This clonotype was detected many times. The CDR3 bases are TGTGCCATCAGTGAGTCCTCGGGTCCCTATGGCTACACCTTC. It translates to CAISESSGPYGYTF. V usage is TRBV10-3 and J usage is TRBJ1-2; D gene unclear. Between the trimmed V and J ends, which lost 0 bases and 4 bases, there was a span of 9 bases. The CDR3 runs 14 residues. Germline values: CDR1 ENHRY, CDR2 SYGVKD.

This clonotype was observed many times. In nucleotides, the CDR3 is TGTGCCAGCAGCTTAATTCAGGGGGTGAACACTGAAGCTTTCTTT. It specifies CASSLIQGVNTEAFF. The chain joins TRBV11-2 to TRBJ1-1; 7 positions match TRBD1. Per the germline V gene, CDR1 is SGHAT and CDR2 is FQNNGV. V was pared by 2 bases and J by 0 bases, with 3 bases of the junction left unmatched. The CDR3 runs 15 residues.

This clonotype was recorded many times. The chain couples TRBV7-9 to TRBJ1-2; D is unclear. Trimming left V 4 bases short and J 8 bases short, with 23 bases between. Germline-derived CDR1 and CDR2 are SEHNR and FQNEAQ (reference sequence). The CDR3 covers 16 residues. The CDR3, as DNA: TGTGCCAGCAGCTCCAGTGGTGGGGAGGGAATAGGAGGCTACACCTTC. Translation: CASSSSGGEGIGGYTF. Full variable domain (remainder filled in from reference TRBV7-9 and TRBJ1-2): DTGVSQNPRHKITKRGQNVTFRCDPISEHNRLYWYRQTLGQGPEFLTYFQNEAQLEKSRLLSDRFSAERPKGSFSTLEIQRTEQGDSAMYLCASSSSGGEGIGGYTFGSGTRLTVV.

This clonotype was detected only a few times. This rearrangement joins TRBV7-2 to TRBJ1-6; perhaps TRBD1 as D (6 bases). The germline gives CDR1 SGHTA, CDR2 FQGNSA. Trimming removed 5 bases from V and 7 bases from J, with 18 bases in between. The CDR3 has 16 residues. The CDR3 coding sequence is TGTGCCAGCAGCCCCCTTTTCTCGGGGGGCAATTCACCCCTCCACTTT. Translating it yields CASSPLFSGGNSPLHF.

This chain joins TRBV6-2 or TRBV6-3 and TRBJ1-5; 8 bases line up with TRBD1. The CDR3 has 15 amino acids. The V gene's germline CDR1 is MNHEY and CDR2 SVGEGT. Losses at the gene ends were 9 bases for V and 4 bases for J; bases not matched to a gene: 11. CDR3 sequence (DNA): TGTGCCAGAAGTACCCTCTGGACAGGGAATCAGCCCCAGCATTTT. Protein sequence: CARSTLWTGNQPQHF.

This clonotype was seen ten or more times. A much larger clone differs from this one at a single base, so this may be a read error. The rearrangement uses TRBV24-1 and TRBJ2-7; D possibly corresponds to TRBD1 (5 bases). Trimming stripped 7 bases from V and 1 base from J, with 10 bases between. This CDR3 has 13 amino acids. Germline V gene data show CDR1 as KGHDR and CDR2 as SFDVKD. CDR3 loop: CATRDNLSYEQYF. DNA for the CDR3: TGTGCCACCAGGGACAACCTATCCTACGAGCAGTACTTC.

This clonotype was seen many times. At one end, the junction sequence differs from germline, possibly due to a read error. The CDR3 sequence is CASSPSGGPDTQYF. As DNA, the CDR3 is TGCGCCAGCAGCCCGAGTGGGGGCCCTGATACGCAGTATTTT. J is TRBJ2-3 and V is TRBV2; the D gene is possibly TRBD1 (6 bases). The V gene's germline CDR1 is SNHLY and CDR2 FYNNEI. The CDR3 is 14 residues long.

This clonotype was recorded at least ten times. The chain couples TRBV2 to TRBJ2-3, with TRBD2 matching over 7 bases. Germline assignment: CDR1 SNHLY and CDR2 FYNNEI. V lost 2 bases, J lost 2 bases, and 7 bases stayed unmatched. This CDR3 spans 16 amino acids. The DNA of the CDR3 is TGTGCCAGCAGTGAAAAGGGACTACTGGTCACAGATACGCAGTATTTT. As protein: CASSEKGLLVTDTQYF.

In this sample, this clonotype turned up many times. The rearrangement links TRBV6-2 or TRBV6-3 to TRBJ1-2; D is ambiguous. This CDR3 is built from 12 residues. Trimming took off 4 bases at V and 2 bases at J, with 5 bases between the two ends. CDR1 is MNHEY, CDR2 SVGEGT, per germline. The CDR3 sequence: CASSSYNYGYTF. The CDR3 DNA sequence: TGTGCCAGCAGTTCGTACAACTATGGCTACACCTTC.

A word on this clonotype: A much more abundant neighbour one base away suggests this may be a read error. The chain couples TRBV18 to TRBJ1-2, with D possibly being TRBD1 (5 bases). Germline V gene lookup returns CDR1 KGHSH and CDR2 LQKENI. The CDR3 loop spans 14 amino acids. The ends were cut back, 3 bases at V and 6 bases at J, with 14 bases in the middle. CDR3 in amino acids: CASSPGGINHGYTF. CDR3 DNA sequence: TGTGCCAGCTCACCGGGGGGGATCAACCATGGCTACACCTTC.

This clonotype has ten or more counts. This CDR3 is CASSKEVHSYEQYF. The CDR3 DNA follows: TGTGCCAGCAGCAAAGAGGTTCACTCCTACGAGCAGTACTTC. V usage is TRBV21-1 and J usage is TRBJ2-7. TRBV21-1 is annotated as a pseudogene. There are 14 residues in the CDR3.

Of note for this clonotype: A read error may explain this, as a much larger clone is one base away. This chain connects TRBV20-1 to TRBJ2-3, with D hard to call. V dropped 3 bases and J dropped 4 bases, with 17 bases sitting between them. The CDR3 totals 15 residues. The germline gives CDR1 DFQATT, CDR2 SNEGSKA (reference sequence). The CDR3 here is CSASNSLRSADTQYF. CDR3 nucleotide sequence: TGCAGTGCTAGTAATAGCCTTAGGTCTGCAGATACGCAGTATTTT.

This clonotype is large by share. CDR3 amino acids: CASSLQGTYEQYF. DNA for the CDR3: TGTGCCAGCAGTTTACAGGGGACCTACGAGCAGTACTTC. The rearrangement uses TRBV27 and TRBJ2-7, with a tentative D call TRBD1 (6 bases). Trimming cost V 2 bases and J 2 bases, with 7 bases left between them. Germline V gene sequence: CDR1 MNHEY, CDR2 SMNVEV (reference sequence). The CDR3 contains 13 residues.

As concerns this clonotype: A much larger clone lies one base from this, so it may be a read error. Here the CDR3 reads CASSSFPEDNVLTF. The DNA for the CDR3 is TGCGCCAGCAGCTCCTTCCCGGAGGACAACGTCCTGACTTTC. The chain uses TRBV5-1 and TRBJ2-6, with D perhaps TRBD2 (5 bases). Between the trimmed V and J ends, which lost 3 bases and 9 bases, there was a span of 13 bases. Per germline, CDR1 SGHRS and CDR2 YFSETQ. This CDR3 is built from 14 residues.